These T cell receptor beta chains were read from a single sample in a study of radiation and T cells in renal cell carcinoma. The repertoire was sequenced with immunoSEQ multiplex PCR; TCRdb's copy has only in-frame clones and lacks some. The profile shows 120,000 to 150,000 clones, 75% to 90% of them singletons. The source was blood, collected from a patient whose treatment included radiotherapy and nephrectomy. Receptor source: a woman between 50 and 59 years old with renal cell carcinoma. Both conserved end residues are part of each CDR3. A D gene is named only where the DNA matches it firmly. Rows give clone size only sometimes, using once, few, many, or a class for an expanded clone.

CDR3nt: TGTGCCAGCAGCCAAGGGCAGTTCTATGGCTACACCTTC
CDR3aa: CASSQGQFYGYTF
v_gene: TRBV14
d_gene: NA
abundance: once
j_gene: TRBJ1-2

CDR3nt: TGTGCCAGCAGTTTAGGGGGGCAAATCTATGGCTACACCTTC
CDR3aa: CASSLGGQIYGYTF
v_gene: TRBV6-6
d_gene: NA
abundance: NA
j_gene: TRBJ1-2

CDR3nt: TGTGCCAGCAGCTTGGAATTTACAGGTAATTCACCCCTCCACTTT
CDR3aa: CASSLEFTGNSPLHF
v_gene: TRBV5-6
d_gene: NA
abundance: NA
j_gene: TRBJ1-6

CDR3nt: TGTGCCAGCGGACTGTCGAGATCACATTACGAGCAGTACTTC
CDR3aa: CASGLSRSHYEQYF
v_gene: TRBV28
d_gene: NA
abundance: NA
j_gene: TRBJ2-7

CDR3nt: TGTGCCAGCAGTAACAGACTGGCGGCGCCAGATACGCAGTATTTT
CDR3aa: CASSNRLAAPDTQYF
v_gene: TRBV28
d_gene: NA
abundance: NA
j_gene: TRBJ2-3

CDR3nt: TGCGCCAGCAGCCCCACCGACGGGTCCTACGAGCAGTACTTC
CDR3aa: CASSPTDGSYEQYF
v_gene: TRBV5-1
d_gene: NA
abundance: NA
j_gene: TRBJ2-7

CDR3nt: TGTGCCAGCAGCTACCGACAGGACAACACTGAAGCTTTCTTT
CDR3aa: CASSYRQDNTEAFF
v_gene: TRBV7-2
d_gene: NA
abundance: NA
j_gene: TRBJ1-1

CDR3nt: TGTGCCAGCAGACCGGGAACAACTAATGAAAAACTGTTTTTT
CDR3aa: CASRPGTTNEKLFF
v_gene: TRBV28
d_gene: NA
abundance: NA
j_gene: TRBJ1-4

CDR3nt: TGTGCCAGCTCACCACGAGGGACAGGGGGCGCATGGAACACCGGGGAGCTGTTTTTT
CDR3aa: CASSPRGTGGAWNTGELFF
v_gene: TRBV18
d_gene: TRBD1
abundance: few
j_gene: TRBJ2-2

CDR3nt: TGTGCCAGCAGCGTCCACTTCCTCCCGGGACTAGCGGCTAACAATGAGCAGTTCTTC
CDR3aa: CASSVHFLPGLAANNEQFF
v_gene: TRBV9
d_gene: TRBD2
abundance: once
j_gene: TRBJ2-1

CDR3nt: TGTGCCAGCAGTTCCCCCGGGACAAGGGGGGGAACTGAAGCTTTCTTT
CDR3aa: CASSSPGTRGGTEAFF
v_gene: TRBV27
d_gene: NA
abundance: NA
j_gene: TRBJ1-1

CDR3nt: TGTGCCAGTAGCGAAGGACCCGCGATCTATGGCTACACCTTC
CDR3aa: CASSEGPAIYGYTF
v_gene: TRBV19
d_gene: NA
abundance: few
j_gene: TRBJ1-2

CDR3nt: TGTGCCAGCAGCCTCCGTGGGGGGATCGCTGAAGCTTTCTTT
CDR3aa: CASSLRGGIAEAFF
v_gene: TRBV7-9
d_gene: NA
abundance: NA
j_gene: TRBJ1-1

CDR3nt: TGTGCCAGCAGCAGGGGGGGACTAAATACGAACACCGGGGAGCTGTTTTTT
CDR3aa: CASSRGGLNTNTGELFF
v_gene: TRBV9
d_gene: NA
abundance: NA
j_gene: TRBJ2-2

CDR3nt: TGTGCCAGCAGCGTAGGCGGGACTAGTTCCTACGAGCAGTACTTC
CDR3aa: CASSVGGTSSYEQYF
v_gene: TRBV9
d_gene: TRBD2
abundance: once
j_gene: TRBJ2-7

CDR3nt: TGCAGCGTTGTGGGGCTGGGAGGGGACTATGGCTACACCTTC
CDR3aa: CSVVGLGGDYGYTF
v_gene: TRBV29-1
d_gene: NA
abundance: NA
j_gene: TRBJ1-2

CDR3nt: TGTGCCACCAGCAGACTCATACTTGATCCAGATACGCAGTATTTT
CDR3aa: CATSRLILDPDTQYF
v_gene: TRBV15
d_gene: NA
abundance: NA
j_gene: TRBJ2-3